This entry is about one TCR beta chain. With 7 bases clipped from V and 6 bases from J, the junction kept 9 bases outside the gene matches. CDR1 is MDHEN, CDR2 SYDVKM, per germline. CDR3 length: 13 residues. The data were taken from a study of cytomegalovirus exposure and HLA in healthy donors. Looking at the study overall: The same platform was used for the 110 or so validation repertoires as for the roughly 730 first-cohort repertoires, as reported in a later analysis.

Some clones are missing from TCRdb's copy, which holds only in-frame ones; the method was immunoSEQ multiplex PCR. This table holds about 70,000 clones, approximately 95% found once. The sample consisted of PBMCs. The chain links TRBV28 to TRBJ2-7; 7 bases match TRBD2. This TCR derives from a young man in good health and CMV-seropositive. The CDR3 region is CASTPGVAGEQYF. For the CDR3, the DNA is TGTGCCAGCACCCCTGGGGTAGCGGGCGAGCAGTACTTC.